The rows below give T cell receptor beta chains drawn from one sample of a study of blood T cell repertoires in COVID-19. This table comes from immunoSEQ multiplex PCR, and its TCRdb copy is limited to in-frame clones, with some not included. The table records approximately 61,000 clones, approximately 77% of them present only once. The sequencing sample was made of peripheral blood. The receptors derive from a human donor in a cohort sampled during active COVID-19. CDR3s include the opening cysteine and the closing phenylalanine or tryptophan. A D gene is named only where the DNA matches it firmly. Size tells how often a clone was seen (once, few, many) or the class of an expanded clone, and some rows leave it out.

v_gene: TRBV7-6
d_gene: NA
abundance: NA
j_gene: TRBJ2-3
CDR3nt: TGTGCCAGCAGCTTATGGCAGGGGATCACAGATACGCAGTATTTT
CDR3aa: CASSLWQGITDTQYF

v_gene: TRBV18
d_gene: NA
abundance: NA
j_gene: TRBJ1-2
CDR3nt: TGTGCCAGCTCACCAGGGGGGTTAACTAACTATGGCTACACCTTC
CDR3aa: CASSPGGLTNYGYTF

v_gene: TRBV7-2
d_gene: TRBD2
abundance: NA
j_gene: TRBJ2-1
CDR3nt: TGTGCCAGCAGCTTAGCGGGCAGTAGCGGGAGCGGCTCCTACAATGAGCAGTTCTTC
CDR3aa: CASSLAGSSGSGSYNEQFF

v_gene: TRBV7-9
d_gene: NA
abundance: NA
j_gene: TRBJ2-2
CDR3nt: TGTGCCAGCAGCTTAGGCACCACAGGGAACACCGGGGAGCTGTTTTTT
CDR3aa: CASSLGTTGNTGELFF

v_gene: TRBV30
d_gene: TRBD1
abundance: few
j_gene: TRBJ2-7
CDR3nt: TGTGCCTGGAGTTTGGACAGGGTGTCCTACGAGCAGTACTTC
CDR3aa: CAWSLDRVSYEQYF

v_gene: TRBV7-8
d_gene: NA
abundance: NA
j_gene: TRBJ2-2
CDR3nt: TGTGCCAGCAGCTCGGACAGCACCGGGGAGCTGTTTTTT
CDR3aa: CASSSDSTGELFF

v_gene: TRBV6-5
d_gene: NA
abundance: NA
j_gene: TRBJ1-4
CDR3nt: TGTGCCAGCAGTTACCTCCCGGGGGATGCGGATGAAAAACTGTTTTTT
CDR3aa: CASSYLPGDADEKLFF

v_gene: TRBV12-5
d_gene: NA
abundance: once
j_gene: TRBJ1-5
CDR3nt: TGTGCTAGTGGTTTTCTAGGACAGCCCCAGCATTTT
CDR3aa: CASGFLGQPQHF

v_gene: TRBV11-2
d_gene: NA
abundance: NA
j_gene: TRBJ2-2
CDR3nt: TGTGCCAGCAGCTTGGGGGCATCGACGGGCACCGGGGAGCTGTTTTTT
CDR3aa: CASSLGASTGTGELFF

v_gene: TRBV28
d_gene: NA
abundance: NA
j_gene: TRBJ2-7
CDR3nt: TGTGCAAGCAGGGGACTCAGGGTGGGCGAGCAGTACTTC
CDR3aa: CASRGLRVGEQYF

v_gene: TRBV9
d_gene: NA
abundance: NA
j_gene: TRBJ1-5
CDR3nt: TGTGCCAGCAGCGTAGAGGGTGGGGGGCAGCCCCAGCATTTT
CDR3aa: CASSVEGGGQPQHF

v_gene: TRBV12-2
d_gene: NA
abundance: NA
j_gene: TRBJ2-3
CDR3nt: TGTGCGGATATAGCGGGAGACACAGATACGCAGTATTTT
CDR3aa: CADIAGDTDTQYF

v_gene: TRBV10-3
d_gene: TRBD1
abundance: NA
j_gene: TRBJ1-6
CDR3nt: TGTGCCATCAGTGATGGGGACAGGAATTCACCCCTCCACTTT
CDR3aa: CAISDGDRNSPLHF

v_gene: TRBV2
d_gene: NA
abundance: NA
j_gene: TRBJ2-7
CDR3nt: TGTGCCCCGAGGAGGCGGGACTCCTACGAGCAGTACTTC
CDR3aa: CAPRRRDSYEQYF

v_gene: TRBV6-5
d_gene: NA
abundance: once
j_gene: TRBJ1-1
CDR3nt: TGTGCCAGCAGACACCAGGAGGGGAACACTGAAGCTTTCTTT
CDR3aa: CASRHQEGNTEAFF

v_gene: TRBV2
d_gene: NA
abundance: few
j_gene: TRBJ1-4
CDR3nt: TGTGCCAGCAGCCTCGACAGGGAAAAACTGTTTTTT
CDR3aa: CASSLDREKLFF

v_gene: TRBV2
d_gene: NA
abundance: few
j_gene: TRBJ1-6
CDR3nt: TGTGCCAGCAGGGCCCAGGGGACGGATAATTCACCCCTCCACTTT
CDR3aa: CASRAQGTDNSPLHF

v_gene: TRBV7-9
d_gene: NA
abundance: NA
j_gene: TRBJ2-2
CDR3nt: TGTGCCAGCAGCCTTCGACAGGTCTGGGCCGGGGAGCTGTTTTTT
CDR3aa: CASSLRQVWAGELFF

v_gene: TRBV5-1
d_gene: NA
abundance: once
j_gene: TRBJ2-1
CDR3nt: TGCGCCAGCAGCTTGTCCCCGGGCACAGGCAATGAGCAGTTCTTC
CDR3aa: CASSLSPGTGNEQFF

v_gene: TRBV19
d_gene: TRBD2
abundance: NA
j_gene: TRBJ2-4
CDR3nt: TGTGCCAGTAGTAGCGGGGGAGCCAAAAACATTCAGTACTTC
CDR3aa: CASSSGGAKNIQYF

v_gene: TRBV5-1
d_gene: TRBD1
abundance: NA
j_gene: TRBJ1-4
CDR3nt: TGCGCCAGCAGCTTGGTGTCCGGGACAGATGAAAAACTGTTTTTT
CDR3aa: CASSLVSGTDEKLFF

v_gene: TRBV30
d_gene: NA
abundance: few
j_gene: TRBJ1-1
CDR3nt: TGTGCCTGGAAAAGGGGCCCGAACACTGAAGCTTTCTTT
CDR3aa: CAWKRGPNTEAFF

v_gene: TRBV28
d_gene: TRBD1
abundance: NA
j_gene: TRBJ1-4
CDR3nt: TGTGCCAGCAGGGGGACAGGGCTGGGAACTAATGAAAAACTGTTTTTT
CDR3aa: CASRGTGLGTNEKLFF

v_gene: TRBV3-1/TRBV3-2
d_gene: NA
abundance: NA
j_gene: TRBJ1-4
CDR3nt: TGTGCCAGCAGCCCCGCACCGGCAGGGGAGCAAAAACTGTTTTTT
CDR3aa: CASSPAPAGEQKLFF

v_gene: TRBV6-2/TRBV6-3
d_gene: NA
abundance: NA
j_gene: TRBJ1-6
CDR3nt: TGTGCCAGCAGTTACGGTCCGGATAATTCACCCCTCCACTTT
CDR3aa: CASSYGPDNSPLHF

v_gene: TRBV12-5
d_gene: TRBD2
abundance: many
j_gene: TRBJ2-1
CDR3nt: TGTGCTAGTGGGCCGGCCTCTAGCGGCAATGAGCAGTTCTTC
CDR3aa: CASGPASSGNEQFF

v_gene: TRBV5-1
d_gene: TRBD1
abundance: NA
j_gene: TRBJ2-3
CDR3nt: TGCGCCAGCGGGGTGGCAGGGGGTGCAAATACGCAGTATTTT
CDR3aa: CASGVAGGANTQYF

v_gene: TRBV6-1
d_gene: NA
abundance: few
j_gene: TRBJ2-2
CDR3nt: TGTGCCAGCAGTGACGGGGTCACCGGGGAGCTGTTTTTT
CDR3aa: CASSDGVTGELFF

v_gene: TRBV4-1
d_gene: TRBD1
abundance: NA
j_gene: TRBJ1-6
CDR3nt: TGCGCCAGCAGCCAAGACACACCGGGACAGGGAAATTCACCCCTCCACTTT
CDR3aa: CASSQDTPGQGNSPLHF

v_gene: TRBV2
d_gene: NA
abundance: NA
j_gene: TRBJ1-1
CDR3nt: TGTGCCAGCAGTGGAGACAGGAGGAGTACTGAAGCTTTCTTT
CDR3aa: CASSGDRRSTEAFF

v_gene: TRBV9
d_gene: NA
abundance: NA
j_gene: TRBJ2-3
CDR3nt: TGTGCCAGCAGCGCCTTAGACCGGGGTTTTTCCACAGATACGCAGTATTTT
CDR3aa: CASSALDRGFSTDTQYF

v_gene: TRBV6-5
d_gene: TRBD1
abundance: NA
j_gene: TRBJ1-2
CDR3nt: TGTGCCAGCAGGCAAGGACAGGGGGGGATCTATGGCTACACCTTC
CDR3aa: CASRQGQGGIYGYTF

v_gene: TRBV6-5
d_gene: NA
abundance: few
j_gene: TRBJ1-1
CDR3nt: TGTGCCTCGTCTATAAGGAGCACTGAAGCTTTCTTT
CDR3aa: CASSIRSTEAFF

v_gene: TRBV29-1
d_gene: TRBD1
abundance: NA
j_gene: TRBJ1-1
CDR3nt: TGCAGCGCCAGCGACAGGGGAGCTTTCTTT
CDR3aa: CSASDRGAFF

v_gene: TRBV5-6
d_gene: NA
abundance: NA
j_gene: TRBJ2-1
CDR3nt: TGTGCCAGCAGCCCGGAGGGATCCGACTCGCAGTTCTTC
CDR3aa: CASSPEGSDSQFF

v_gene: TRBV2
d_gene: NA
abundance: NA
j_gene: TRBJ1-1
CDR3nt: TGTGCCAGCAGTGAAGCGACTCCGAACACTGAAGCTTTCTTT
CDR3aa: CASSEATPNTEAFF

v_gene: TRBV27
d_gene: TRBD1
abundance: once
j_gene: TRBJ1-2
CDR3nt: TGTGCCAGCAGTCGGAGGGGACAGCCTGGCTATGGCTACACCTTC
CDR3aa: CASSRRGQPGYGYTF

v_gene: TRBV19
d_gene: TRBD1
abundance: NA
j_gene: TRBJ1-1
CDR3nt: TGTGCCAGTAGTCCTGGGACAGGTTTGAACACTGAAGCTTTTTTT
CDR3aa: CASSPGTGLNTEAFF

v_gene: TRBV9
d_gene: NA
abundance: NA
j_gene: TRBJ2-2
CDR3nt: TGTGCCAGCAGGTTGGGGCGGGGGAACACCGGGGAGCTGTTTTTT
CDR3aa: CASRLGRGNTGELFF

v_gene: TRBV11-3
d_gene: NA
abundance: NA
j_gene: TRBJ1-1
CDR3nt: TGTGCCAGCAGCCACGGGGGCTTT
CDR3aa: CASSHGGF

v_gene: TRBV4-3
d_gene: NA
abundance: NA
j_gene: TRBJ1-1
CDR3nt: TGCGCCAGCAGCCAGGCGGACAAGAACACTGAAGCTTTCTTT
CDR3aa: CASSQADKNTEAFF

v_gene: TRBV6-1
d_gene: NA
abundance: few
j_gene: TRBJ1-1
CDR3nt: TGTGCCAGCAGTGAAAGGGGCAGGGCGGTTGTTGAAGCTTTCTTT
CDR3aa: CASSERGRAVVEAFF

v_gene: TRBV6-1
d_gene: NA
abundance: NA
j_gene: TRBJ1-2
CDR3nt: TGTGCCAGCAGCGACAACCAGGCGCCCTATGGCTACACCTTC
CDR3aa: CASSDNQAPYGYTF

v_gene: TRBV5-4
d_gene: TRBD1
abundance: NA
j_gene: TRBJ1-3
CDR3nt: TGTGCCAGCAGCCCTCGAGCAGGCAGGGGGTCTGGAAACACCATATATTTT
CDR3aa: CASSPRAGRGSGNTIYF

v_gene: TRBV5-4
d_gene: TRBD1
abundance: NA
j_gene: TRBJ1-5
CDR3nt: TGTGCCAGCAGCGAGGGACAGGGGGGCAATCAGCCCCAGCATTTT
CDR3aa: CASSEGQGGNQPQHF

v_gene: TRBV27
d_gene: TRBD2
abundance: NA
j_gene: TRBJ2-1
CDR3nt: TGTGCCAGCAGTCGCCCACTAGCGGGGAACAATGAGCAGTTCTTC
CDR3aa: CASSRPLAGNNEQFF

v_gene: TRBV10-3
d_gene: TRBD1
abundance: NA
j_gene: TRBJ1-2
CDR3nt: TGTGCCATCAGTGGCGGACAGGGGGAAACTGGCTACACCTTC
CDR3aa: CAISGGQGETGYTF

v_gene: TRBV21-1
d_gene: NA
abundance: NA
j_gene: TRBJ1-1
CDR3nt: TGTGCCAGCAACGAAGGGGGGGCCTTGAACACTGAAGCTTTCTTT
CDR3aa: CASNEGGALNTEAFF

v_gene: TRBV7-7
d_gene: NA
abundance: NA
j_gene: TRBJ1-6
CDR3nt: TGTGCTAGCAGCTTAGTACAGGGTGGTGTTGCGACCTATAATTCACCCCTCCACTTT
CDR3aa: CASSLVQGGVATYNSPLHF